These 24 T cell receptor beta chains originate from one sample sequenced in a study of T cell responses to AZD1222 COVID-19 vaccine. Measured with immunoSEQ multiplex PCR; TCRdb has only the in-frame clones, and not every one. This sample has about 120,000 clones, with roughly 88% found just once. The sequencing used peripheral blood, collected on day 0 of AZD1222 vaccination. Receptor source: an adult in good health.

The chain employs TRBV7-6 and TRBJ2-1; TRBD2 matches 10 bases. The V segment lost 8 bases and the J segment 4 bases; nucleotides outside the gene matches: 8. The CDR3 length is 15 residues. CDR1 SGHVS and CDR2 FNYEAQ come from the germline V gene. The CDR3 here is CASSSGSPSYNEQFF. DNA of the CDR3: TGTGCCAGCTCTAGCGGGAGTCCGTCTTACAATGAGCAGTTCTTC.

The gene calls are TRBV5-8 and TRBJ1-2; D unresolved. Germline V gives CDR1 SGHTS, CDR2 YDEGEE. V gave up 3 bases and J gave up 8 bases, with 23 bases separating them. The CDR3 contains 16 residues. CDR3 nucleotide sequence: TGTGCCAGCAGCTCGCTGAAGGCAGAGGACTTGAGGGGCTACACCTTC. This sequence encodes CASSSLKAEDLRGYTF.

This sequence joins TRBV19 and TRBJ1-1; no definite D call. Trimming pared 5 bases from V and 2 bases from J, leaving 18 bases between. The length of the CDR3 is 16 residues. Germline loops: CDR1 LNHDA, CDR2 SQIVND (reference sequence). The CDR3 nucleotides are TGTGCCAGTAGTCCTTTTAGCCGAGCCAGAAACACTGAAGCTTTCTTT. Translating gives CASSPFSRARNTEAFF.

The gene calls are TRBV5-1 and TRBJ1-6, with a possible D match to TRBD1 (5 bases). The germline gives CDR1 SGHRS, CDR2 YFSETQ. The CDR3 runs 15 residues. V shed 4 bases and J shed 8 bases, with 16 bases lying between them. The CDR3 coding sequence is TGCGCCAGCAGCAGGACCGGGACGGCGGATTCACCCCTCCACTTT. It is translated as CASSRTGTADSPLHF.

The rearrangement links TRBV12-5 to TRBJ2-7, with D uncertain. The V gene lost 10 bases and the J gene lost 6 bases, with 19 bases spanning the gap. Germline assignment: CDR1 LGHNT and CDR2 FRNRAP. This CDR3 is built from 13 residues. This CDR3 is CAKPGGPEREQYF. The CDR3 nucleotides are TGTGCTAAGCCTGGTGGGCCGGAGCGCGAGCAGTACTTC.

The genes are TRBV6-5 and TRBJ2-7, with a tentative D call TRBD1 (5 bases). The germline V gene encodes CDR1 MNHEY and CDR2 SVGAGI. V was pared by 7 bases and J by 3 bases, with 13 bases between. The CDR3 contains 13 residues. CDR3 protein: CASKVGQNYEQYF. In DNA form, the CDR3 reads TGTGCCAGCAAGGTGGGGCAGAACTACGAGCAGTACTTC.

The DNA of the CDR3 is TGTGCCAGCAGTTACGGGCCAGGGGATCAGCCCCAGCATTTT. It encodes CASSYGPGDQPQHF. V and J are TRBV6-2 or TRBV6-3 and TRBJ1-5, with a weak D call TRBD1 (6 bases). Germline lookup yields CDR1 MNHEY and CDR2 SVGEGT. The V end was cut by 2 bases, the J end by 5 bases, with 10 bases between. The CDR3 runs to 14 residues.

The chain has TRBV27 and TRBJ1-3; 9 bases line up with TRBD1. After removal of 5 bases from V and 0 bases from J, the junction contained 11 bases not matched to a gene. Germline V gene data show CDR1 as MNHEY and CDR2 as SMNVEV (reference sequence). The CDR3 covers 18 residues. CDR3 amino acids: CASSPTYTGGPSGNTIYF. CDR3 DNA: TGTGCCAGCAGTCCCACGTATACAGGGGGCCCCTCTGGAAACACCATATATTTT.

The chain joins TRBV11-3 to TRBJ2-7; the D gene is possibly TRBD1 (5 bases). CDR1 is SGHNT, CDR2 YENEEA, per germline. Trimming took 0 bases from V and 3 from J, leaving 12 bases between them. The CDR3 loop spans 15 amino acids. In DNA, the CDR3 is TGTGCCAGCAGCTTAGAAGACCGGCAGGGCTACGAGCAGTACTTC. This gives the protein CASSLEDRQGYEQYF.

V usage is TRBV30 and J usage is TRBJ1-3; possible D gene TRBD1, 6 bases. Germline V gene lookup returns CDR1 GTSNPN and CDR2 SVGIG (reference sequence). V was pared by 2 bases and J by 3 bases, with 14 bases between. The length of the CDR3 is 15 residues. The CDR3 DNA sequence: TGTGCCTGGAGTTGGGACACGGTTGTTGGAAACACCATATATTTT. Protein product: CAWSWDTVVGNTIYF.

The rearrangement uses TRBV6-6 and TRBJ2-1; 11 bases map to TRBD2. Germline assignment: CDR1 MNHNY and CDR2 SVGAGI (reference sequence). V gave up 2 bases and J gave up 5 bases; unmatched junction bases: 5. The CDR3 length is 16 residues. The CDR3 reads CASSYRLAGGDNEQFF. The DNA for the CDR3 is TGTGCCAGCAGTTACAGATTAGCGGGAGGGGACAATGAGCAGTTCTTC.

The CDR3 loop is CASRGLGSRGSSYEQYF. For the CDR3, the DNA is TGTGCCAGCAGGGGATTAGGTAGCAGGGGGTCCTCCTACGAGCAGTACTTC. The chain couples TRBV11-3 to TRBJ2-7, with TRBD1 identical over 7 bases. The length of the CDR3 is 17 residues. J lost 0 bases, V lost 6 bases, and 14 bases had no gene match. Germline assignment: CDR1 SGHNT and CDR2 YENEEA.

In this sample, this clone turned up once. The rearrangement links TRBV11-2 to TRBJ1-5; maybe TRBD1 (5 bases). V lost 1 base, J lost 7 bases, and 14 bases lay in between. The V gene's germline CDR1 is SGHAT and CDR2 FQNNGV. There are 15 residues in the CDR3. CDR3 amino acids: CASSLGHGGGQPQHF. The CDR3 coding sequence is TGTGCCAGCAGCTTAGGGCACGGTGGGGGACAGCCCCAGCATTTT. Combining the CDR3 with reference TRBV11-2 and TRBJ1-5 gives the whole variable domain EAGVAQSPRYKIIEKRQSVAFWCNPISGHATLYWYQQILGQGPKLLIQFQNNGVVDDSQLPKDRFSAERLKGVDSTLKIQPAKLEDSAVYLCASSLGHGGGQPQHFGDGTRLSIL.

This clone was picked up one time. The DNA is omitted, as the CDR3 cannot be located on it reliably, and the CDR3 follows TCRdb's listing. The chain combines TRBV19 with TRBJ2-4; whether TRBD1, the table's D call, matches the DNA was not checked. Counting both end residues, the CDR3 totals 12 amino acids. Germline V gene data show CDR1 as LNHDA and CDR2 as SQIVND (reference sequence). CDR3 amino acids: CASRVGVGTVYF.

The chain has TRBV7-8 and TRBJ2-2; D uncertain. V lost 9 bases, J lost 0 bases, and 8 bases lay in between. The CDR3 runs 13 residues. Per the germline V gene, CDR1 is SGHVS and CDR2 is FQNEAQ. The CDR3 reads CARQEPNTGELFF. CDR3 DNA sequence: TGTGCCAGGCAGGAGCCGAACACCGGGGAGCTGTTTTTT.

This chain connects TRBV5-1 to TRBJ1-5; TRBD1 agrees at 7 bases. V lost 4 bases to trimming and J lost 7 bases; unmatched junction nucleotides: 8. The CDR3 is 14 amino acids. Germline assignment: CDR1 SGHRS and CDR2 YFSETQ. CDR3 region: CASSTGQVNQPQHF. For the CDR3, the DNA is TGCGCCAGCAGCACAGGACAGGTCAACCAGCCCCAGCATTTT.

The gene calls are TRBV18 and TRBJ2-5, with a weak D call TRBD1 (5 bases). The CDR3 totals 15 residues. Trimming pared 3 bases from V and 5 bases from J, leaving 16 bases between. From germline, CDR1 is KGHSH and CDR2 LQKENI. Here the CDR3 reads CASSPARTLGETQYF. The CDR3 nucleotides read TGTGCCAGCTCACCCGCCCGGACACTCGGGGAGACCCAGTACTTC.

The gene calls are TRBV19 and TRBJ2-1, with D hard to call. There are 12 residues in the CDR3. Per the germline V gene, CDR1 is LNHDA and CDR2 is SQIVND (reference sequence). Trimming shortened V by 9 bases and J by 6 bases, and 12 bases separated the two germline ends. The CDR3 here is CASSQTANEQFF. DNA for the CDR3: TGTGCCAGCTCCCAAACGGCCAATGAGCAGTTCTTC.

J is TRBJ2-7 and V is TRBV6-5; 12 bases map to TRBD1. The ends lost 6 bases at V and 7 bases at J; junction bases unmatched: 4. Germline-derived CDR1 and CDR2 are MNHEY and SVGAGI. The CDR3 spans 13 residues. The CDR3 region is CASRGQGAREQYF. The CDR3 bases are TGTGCCAGCAGGGGACAGGGGGCTCGGGAGCAGTACTTC.

The chain has TRBV6-5 and TRBJ2-7, with unresolved D. Looked up from germline, CDR1 is MNHEY and CDR2 is SVGAGI. The CDR3 spans 13 residues. V shed 6 bases and J shed 6 bases, with 15 bases lying between them. CDR3 nucleotides: TGTGCCAGCAGCCAGGACCGTTCATTCGAGCAGTACTTC. Translation gives CASSQDRSFEQYF.

As regards this clone: Other DNA sequences of this sample code for an identical CDR3. The V gene is TRBV27, the J gene TRBJ1-6; D gene uncertain. The CDR3 is made up of 12 amino acids. CDR1 is MNHEY and CDR2 is SMNVEV in the germline V gene (reference sequence). The ends were cut back, 3 bases at V and 7 bases at J, with 4 bases in the middle. The CDR3 bases are TGTGCCAGCAGTTTGTTGAATTCACCCCTCCACTTT. Its translation: CASSLLNSPLHF.

This chain links TRBV2 with TRBJ1-2; 10 bases align to TRBD1. The CDR3 length is 14 residues. The junction had 4 bases not matched to a gene; V was cut back by 5 bases and J by 4 bases. Germline V gene sequence: CDR1 SNHLY, CDR2 FYNNEI. This CDR3 reads CASSLTGGSYGYTF. CDR3 DNA sequence: TGTGCCAGCAGTCTGACAGGGGGCAGCTATGGCTACACCTTC.

This rearrangement joins TRBV19 to TRBJ2-2; D is uncertain. V dropped 7 bases and J dropped 3 bases, with 12 bases sitting between them. This CDR3 contains 14 residues. From germline, CDR1 is LNHDA and CDR2 SQIVND (reference sequence). CDR3 sequence (DNA): TGTGCCAGTAAAGAGAGCCTACACACCGGGGAGCTGTTTTTT. Protein: CASKESLHTGELFF.

This chain uses TRBV5-1 with TRBJ2-7; D call uncertain. The V gene's germline CDR1 is SGHRS and CDR2 YFSETQ. V was trimmed by 5 bases and J by 1 base, leaving 13 bases between them. CDR3 length: 14 residues. CDR3 DNA: TGCGCCAGCAGATCCGAGTATCAATCCTACGAGCAGTACTTC. Amino acids: CASRSEYQSYEQYF.